These 9 T cell receptor beta chains were sequenced from one sample in a study of T cell responses to AZD1222 COVID-19 vaccine. Only in-frame clones appear in the TCRdb table, and some are missing; sequencing was by immunoSEQ multiplex PCR. This table has more than 110,000 clones, around 92% appearing once. This material consisted of peripheral blood, taken 28 days after the second AZD1222 dose. The receptor set was obtained from an adult who received the AZD1222 COVID-19 vaccine.

J is TRBJ2-6 and V is TRBV28, with D possibly being TRBD1 (6 bases). Germline V gene lookup returns CDR1 MDHEN and CDR2 SYDVKM. The germline V and J ends were trimmed by 7 bases and 4 bases, with 17 bases remaining between them. The CDR3 has 16 residues. The CDR3 spells CASITIGGAGANVLTF. CDR3 bases: TGTGCCAGCATTACCATAGGGGGAGCCGGGGCCAACGTCCTGACTTTC.

This clone was counted a few times. This rearrangement joins TRBV30 to TRBJ2-2, with 8 bases identical to TRBD1. Germline values: CDR1 GTSNPN, CDR2 SVGIG (reference sequence). The V and J ends lost 4 bases and 1 base, in that order; junction bases with no gene match: 2. This CDR3 is built from 14 residues. The CDR3 nucleotides read TGTGCCTGGACCGGGACAGGGAACACCGGGGAGCTGTTTTTT. Translating gives CAWTGTGNTGELFF.

This clone occurred once. The rearrangement uses TRBV7-2 and TRBJ2-7; D possibly corresponds to TRBD2 (5 bases). The length of the CDR3 is 13 residues. V was shortened by 3 bases and J by 2 bases, with 8 bases between the two germline ends. Germline CDR1 reads SGHTA; CDR2 reads FQGNSA. The CDR3 protein is CASSFSGTYEQYF. As DNA, the CDR3 is TGTGCCAGCAGCTTCTCCGGGACCTACGAGCAGTACTTC. Looking up the rest from reference TRBV7-2 and TRBJ2-7 gives the full variable domain: GAGVSQSPSNKVTEKGKDVELRCDPISGHTALYWYRQSLGQGLEFLIYFQGNSAPDKSGLPSDRFSAERTGGSVSTLTIQRTQQEDSAVYLCASSFSGTYEQYFGPGTRLTVT.

The chain carries TRBV19 and TRBJ2-7; D is possibly TRBD2 (6 bases). The V and J ends lost 10 bases and 0 bases respectively, with 16 bases between them. Per germline, CDR1 LNHDA and CDR2 SQIVND (reference sequence). The CDR3 runs 14 residues. The CDR3: CATTGSSLSYEQYF. The DNA of the CDR3 is TGTGCCACAACCGGGAGTAGCCTCTCCTACGAGCAGTACTTC.

The chain links TRBV19 to TRBJ2-2; possible D gene TRBD2, 6 bases. V was clipped by 2 bases and J by 0 bases, with 10 bases between them. Germline loops: CDR1 LNHDA, CDR2 SQIVND (reference sequence). CDR3 length equals 16 residues. CDR3 residues: CASSIYGGTNTGELFF. The CDR3 bases are TGTGCCAGTAGTATATACGGGGGAACGAACACCGGGGAGCTGTTTTTT.

The gene calls are TRBV4-3 and TRBJ2-3; TRBD2 matches 9 bases. This CDR3 region has 15 residues. Per germline, CDR1 LGHNA and CDR2 YSLEER. J was trimmed by 6 bases and V by 2 bases; bases with no gene match: 6. As DNA, the CDR3 is TGCGCCAGCAGCCAACTAGCGGGACAAGTTGATACGCAGTATTTT. This sequence encodes CASSQLAGQVDTQYF.

This chain links TRBV27 with TRBJ2-2; D not certain. CDR1 is MNHEY and CDR2 is SMNVEV in the germline V gene (reference sequence). Trimming pared 3 bases from V and 6 bases from J, leaving 8 bases between. CDR3 length: 13 amino acids. The CDR3 bases are TGTGCCAGCAGTTTTCAGCCCCCCGGGGAGCTGTTTTTT. Translation gives CASSFQPPGELFF.

The chain links TRBV27 to TRBJ1-1; the D gene is possibly TRBD1 (5 bases). Germline V gene lookup returns CDR1 MNHEY and CDR2 SMNVEV (reference sequence). V was clipped by 3 bases and J by 3 bases, with 14 bases between them. This CDR3 comprises 15 residues. CDR3 in DNA: TGTGCCAGCAGTTTCGGGGGAAGCGTGCACACTGAAGCTTTCTTT. Protein sequence: CASSFGGSVHTEAFF.

V and J are TRBV9 and TRBJ2-1, with TRBD2 matching over 8 bases. The CDR3 extends over 14 amino acids. Losses at the gene ends were 0 bases for V and 8 bases for J; bases not matched to a gene: 4. Germline V gives CDR1 SGDLS, CDR2 YYNGEE. CDR3 DNA sequence: TGTGCCAGCAGCGTAGATGGGCGGGGGGATGAGCAGTTCTTC. Protein product: CASSVDGRGDEQFF.